Each of the 22 T cell receptor beta chains below was sequenced from the same sample in a study of cytomegalovirus exposure and HLA in healthy donors. PCR was performed using 60 Vbeta and 13 Jbeta primers. The method was immunoSEQ multiplex PCR; TCRdb's version includes in-frame clones alone and lacks a portion of them. The table shows around 140,000 clones, with approximately 78% occurring only once. Sequenced sample: PBMCs. The receptor source for this set is a female donor in good health and CMV-seronegative.

The V and J genes are TRBV25-1 and TRBJ2-5; 15 bases match TRBD2. There are 13 residues in the CDR3. The V and J ends lost 4 bases and 12 bases, in that order; junction bases with no gene match: 3. Germline CDR1 reads MGHDK; CDR2 reads SYGVNS. The CDR3 loop reads CASSAGLAGGKYF. The CDR3 DNA sequence: TGTGCCAGCAGTGCTGGACTAGCGGGAGGGAAGTACTTC.

V gene TRBV2 combines with J gene TRBJ1-1; D unresolved. The CDR3 has 11 residues. Looked up from germline, CDR1 is SNHLY and CDR2 is FYNNEI. V was cut by 5 bases and J by 8 bases, with 9 bases left in between. This CDR3 reads CASSPFVEAFF. In DNA, the CDR3 is TGTGCCAGCAGTCCCTTTGTGGAAGCTTTCTTT.

This chain links TRBV6-6 with TRBJ2-5; D not resolved. Germline V lookup: CDR1 MNHNY, CDR2 SVGAGI (reference sequence). The CDR3 spans 13 residues. Trimming removed 0 bases from V and 5 bases from J, with 7 bases in between. CDR3 sequence reads: CASSYSRKETQYF. In DNA form, the CDR3 reads TGTGCCAGCAGTTACTCCAGGAAGGAGACCCAGTACTTC.

The chain is built from TRBV19 and TRBJ1-1; no firm D call. Trimming stripped 3 bases from V and 3 bases from J, with 17 bases between. Per germline, CDR1 LNHDA and CDR2 SQIVND (reference sequence). The CDR3 runs 16 residues. In nucleotides, the CDR3 is TGTGCCAGTAGTATTCAGGCATCCGGCGGGGACACTGAAGCTTTCTTT. This translates into CASSIQASGGDTEAFF.

The rearrangement links TRBV29-1 to TRBJ2-3; 8 positions match TRBD2. The J segment lost 1 base and the V segment lost 3 bases, leaving 12 bases of the junction unmatched. Germline loops: CDR1 SQVTM, CDR2 ANQGSEA. The CDR3 extends over 17 amino acids. The DNA of the CDR3 is TGCAGCGTTGAGGGAGCGGGGGAGGGAGAAGGCACAGATACGCAGTATTTT. Amino acids: CSVEGAGEGEGTDTQYF.

The gene calls are TRBV9 and TRBJ1-2; D perhaps matches TRBD1 (5 bases). CDR1 and CDR2 from the germline V gene are SGDLS and YYNGEE. The V and J ends lost 0 bases and 3 bases respectively, with 9 bases between them. The CDR3 runs to 14 residues. CDR3 amino acids: CASSVGPGYYGYTF. The CDR3, as DNA: TGTGCCAGCAGCGTAGGTCCAGGGTACTATGGCTACACCTTC.

The V gene is TRBV28, the J gene TRBJ1-5, with TRBD1 identical over 7 bases. CDR1 MDHEN and CDR2 SYDVKM come from the germline V gene. J was trimmed by 15 bases and V by 3 bases; bases with no gene match: 11. The CDR3 has 13 amino acids. CDR3 loop: CASSLMWVAGGHF. The DNA for the CDR3 is TGTGCCAGCAGTTTGATGTGGGTGGCAGGGGGGCATTTT. The full variable domain, in which reference TRBV28 and TRBJ1-5 provide the parts outside the CDR3, is DVKVTQSSRYLVKRTGEKVFLECVQDMDHENMFWYRQDPGLGLRLIYFSYDVKMKEKGDIPEGYSVSREKKERFSLILESASTNQTSMYLCASSLMWVAGGHFGDGTRLSIL.

This clone has a handful of counts. The rearrangement links TRBV4-2 to TRBJ2-3; 9 bases are a match to TRBD2. Germline CDR1 LGHNA, CDR2 YNFKEQ. There are 17 residues in the CDR3. The V and J ends lost 4 bases and 4 bases, in that order; junction bases with no gene match: 12. The CDR3 is CASSRRGGAGGSDTQYF. The DNA for the CDR3 is TGTGCCAGCAGCCGGCGAGGTGGAGCGGGAGGTTCAGATACGCAGTATTTT.

This clone has just a few counts. The V and J genes are TRBV6-1 and TRBJ1-1, with D hard to call. Germline CDR1 reads MNHNS; CDR2 reads SASEGT. This CDR3 contains 13 residues. V lost 4 bases to trimming and J lost 0 bases, with 6 bases between them. The CDR3: CASSGPVNTEAFF. The CDR3 DNA reads TGTGCCAGCAGTGGTCCAGTGAACACTGAAGCTTTCTTT.

The rearrangement links TRBV6-5 to TRBJ1-6, with no clear D. This CDR3 is built from 15 residues. The germline V and J ends were trimmed by 7 bases and 5 bases, with 15 bases remaining between them. Germline V gene lookup returns CDR1 MNHEY and CDR2 SVGAGI. For the CDR3, the DNA is TGTGCCAGCAACCAGAACCTTAAGAATAATTCACCCCTCCACTTT. It specifies CASNQNLKNNSPLHF.

The chain combines TRBV6-4 with TRBJ2-7; TRBD1 is a possible D gene (5 bases). Germline V gives CDR1 MRHNA, CDR2 SNTAGT. Trimming stripped 8 bases from V and 0 bases from J, with 20 bases between. The CDR3 loop spans 16 amino acids. As DNA, the CDR3 is TGTGCCAGCGAATATAGGGGTTTTTTAAGCTCCTACGAGCAGTACTTC. Its translation: CASEYRGFLSSYEQYF.

The rearrangement links TRBV19 to TRBJ2-7; the D is unclear. The germline gives CDR1 LNHDA, CDR2 SQIVND (reference sequence). This CDR3 is 13 amino acids long. V lost 4 bases and J 0 bases, leaving 7 bases between the germline ends. The CDR3 nucleotides read TGTGCCAGTAGTAGGGCAGACTCCTACGAGCAGTACTTC. Residues: CASSRADSYEQYF.

This clone showed up just a few times. The rearrangement uses TRBV29-1 and TRBJ2-3, with 8 bases identical to TRBD2. CDR3 length: 16 residues. Per the germline V gene, CDR1 is SQVTM and CDR2 is ANQGSEA. The V gene end was trimmed by 1 base and the J gene end by 1 base; junction bases not matched to a gene: 7. The CDR3: CSVEGGREARTDTQYF. Written as DNA, the CDR3 is TGCAGCGTTGAAGGCGGGCGGGAGGCGCGCACAGATACGCAGTATTTT.

This clone was seen a few times. This chain connects TRBV29-1 to TRBJ2-7, with 12 bases aligning to TRBD2. V dropped 2 bases and J dropped 3; count of bases not matched to a gene: 2. This CDR3 has 14 residues. Germline-derived CDR1 and CDR2 are SQVTM and ANQGSEA. CDR3 sequence (DNA): TGCAGCGTTGAACTGACTAGCGGGAGCTACGAGCAGTACTTC. Protein product: CSVELTSGSYEQYF.

The CDR3 loop reads CASSSDGQVGNTIYF. The CDR3 nucleotides are TGTGCCAGCAGCTCTGATGGACAGGTTGGCAACACCATATATTTT. The chain carries TRBV11-3 and TRBJ1-3; 7 bases map to TRBD1. V lost 4 bases, J lost 7 bases, and 10 bases stayed unmatched. The CDR3 consists of 15 residues. The germline V gene encodes CDR1 SGHNT and CDR2 YENEEA.

This clone was picked up a small number of times. The rearrangement uses TRBV30 and TRBJ2-5; D perhaps matches TRBD2 (6 bases). Germline assignment: CDR1 GTSNPN and CDR2 SVGIG (reference sequence). V lost 3 bases, J lost 5 bases, and 7 bases lay in between. The CDR3 is 11 residues long. DNA for the CDR3: TGTGCCTGGAGCGGGAGTGAGACCCAGTACTTC. This translates into CAWSGSETQYF.

The genes are TRBV10-3 and TRBJ2-7; TRBD2 agrees at 7 bases. This CDR3 is built from 16 residues. With V trimmed by 3 bases and J by 3 bases, 11 bases remained unmatched. The V gene's germline CDR1 is ENHRY and CDR2 SYGVKD. CDR3 sequence (DNA): TGTGCCATCAGTGACCCGGGGGAGGGTAGTTACTACGAGCAGTACTTC. It encodes CAISDPGEGSYYEQYF.

The chain couples TRBV18 to TRBJ2-6; 12 bases align to TRBD1. J was trimmed by 3 bases and V by 0 bases; bases with no gene match: 3. The germline CDR1 and CDR2 sequences are KGHSH and LQKENI. There are 18 residues in the CDR3. The CDR3, as DNA: TGTGCCAGCTCACCACCGGGACAGGGGGCAATTGGGGCCAACGTCCTGACTTTC. Translated: CASSPPGQGAIGANVLTF.

The V and J genes are TRBV6-5 and TRBJ1-1; 9 bases fit TRBD1. Trimming cost V 6 bases and J 5 bases; bases outside gene matches: 7. The CDR3 has 14 residues. Germline loops: CDR1 MNHEY, CDR2 SVGAGI. As DNA, the CDR3 is TGTGCCAGCAGCTGGACAGGGGTCCTTACTGAAGCTTTCTTT. This codes for CASSWTGVLTEAFF.

This clone showed up just once. The V call is TRBV6-6, the J call TRBJ1-4, with TRBD1 matching 9 bases. This CDR3 region has 14 residues. Germline CDR1 reads MNHNY; CDR2 reads SVGAGI (reference sequence). The ends lost 7 bases at V and 3 bases at J; junction bases unmatched: 3. The CDR3 sequence: CASIQGAANEKLFF. CDR3 nucleotides: TGTGCCAGCATACAGGGGGCGGCTAATGAAAAACTGTTTTTT.

The V call is TRBV5-4, the J call TRBJ2-3; D is unclear. V was pared by 0 bases and J by 2 bases, with 13 bases between. Germline CDR1 SGHNT, CDR2 YYREEE (reference sequence). The CDR3 length is 16 residues. The CDR3 region has the DNA TGTGCCAGCAGCTTGGGTTCGTGGCTCCACACAGATACGCAGTATTTT. This sequence encodes CASSLGSWLHTDTQYF.

The chain recombines TRBV27 with TRBJ1-5, with 7 bases fitting TRBD1. Germline V lookup: CDR1 MNHEY, CDR2 SMNVEV (reference sequence). The ends lost 2 bases at V and 5 bases at J; junction bases unmatched: 6. CDR3 length: 15 amino acids. DNA of the CDR3: TGTGCCAGCAGTTTAACGACAGGGTGGGATCAGCCCCAGCATTTT. Its protein product is CASSLTTGWDQPQHF.